This TCR beta chain emerged from a study of CD8 T cells in ankylosing spondylitis. General study findings and limits: Seemingly characteristic of ankylosing spondylitis blood was a TCR beta motif consisting of about 8 highly homologous variants. Disease-linked clones were reportedly significantly enriched in matched ankylosing spondylitis synovial fluid. In reactive arthritis synovial fluid and blood, some motif variants had been reported before.

The CDR3 extends over 14 amino acids. Deletions cut 1 base from V and 6 bases from J, with 10 bases between. The germline gives CDR1 SGHDN, CDR2 FVKESK. Quantitative 5'-RACE with molecular barcodes generated TCR beta libraries. Each CDR3 protein is one row after TCRdb ran MiXCR on the 5' RACE reads. The sample lists about 130,000 distinct CDR3 sequences; roughly 17% were seen once. In its sample, this clonotype was seen a few times. Its target is not known. This receptor was taken from a male donor with ankylosing spondylitis. Sequenced sample: blood, either unsorted or a sorted T cell fraction (not recorded which). The J gene is TRBJ2-4, the V gene TRBV14, with D hard to call. In DNA form, the CDR3 reads TGTGCCAGCAGCCAAGGGGGTGGCGGAAACATTCAGTACTTC. It codes for CASSQGGGGNIQYF.